These 30 T cell receptor beta chains came from one sample sequenced in a study of shared clonotypes between healthy human individuals (TCRdb year 2020). CD8 naive samples were CD45RO-negative cells positively selected for CCR7, giving a CD45RA+CCR7+ population that excluded TemRA cells. Receptor libraries were prepared by the immunoSEQ multiplex PCR assay. Imported from immuneACCESS, the table was reduced by TCRdb to in-frame sequences with V and J called. These copies leave out some clones; in studies compared against another copy, an unresolved V gene accounts for under half, and the cause of the remainder is not known. This sample holds 800,000 or so clones; about 97% were observed only once. Under 0.25% of the sample goes to the ten largest clones. Input material: naive CD8+ T cells sorted from blood. Taken with the paper, the label for cell subset or site translates to: CD45RA+CCR7+. The receptors were gathered from a man aged 25 to 45 in good health.

J is TRBJ2-5 and V is TRBV11-2; D is uncertain. CDR3 length equals 13 residues. V was pared by 5 bases and J by 0 bases, with 7 bases between. From germline, CDR1 is SGHAT and CDR2 FQNNGV. The DNA of the CDR3 is TGTGCCAGCAGCCTACAGTACCAAGAGACCCAGTACTTC. Its translation is CASSLQYQETQYF.

The chain carries TRBV7-8 and TRBJ2-5; D is perhaps TRBD1 (5 bases). CDR1 and CDR2 from the germline V gene are SGHVS and FQNEAQ. The CDR3 has 15 residues. V was cut by 1 base and J by 6 bases, with 15 bases left in between. CDR3 residues: CASSLEQGTKKTQYF. CDR3 coding DNA: TGTGCCAGCAGCTTAGAGCAGGGTACAAAGAAGACCCAGTACTTC.

The V call is TRBV4-1, the J call TRBJ1-4, with D unclear. The CDR3 is 16 amino acids. Trimming took 2 bases from V and 7 from J, leaving 17 bases between them. Germline loops: CDR1 MGHRA, CDR2 YSYEKL. This CDR3 is CASSQIIAGLGEKLFF. CDR3 bases: TGCGCCAGCAGCCAAATAATCGCGGGGTTAGGTGAAAAACTGTTTTTT.

V usage is TRBV5-1 and J usage is TRBJ2-7; a possible D gene is TRBD2 (5 bases). This CDR3 contains 14 residues. Between the trimmed V and J ends, which lost 4 bases and 0 bases, there was a span of 11 bases. Germline V gene data show CDR1 as SGHRS and CDR2 as YFSETQ. CDR3 sequence: CASSEASSSYEQYF. The CDR3 bases are TGCGCCAGCAGCGAGGCTAGCTCCTCCTACGAGCAGTACTTC. Supplemented by reference TRBV5-1 and TRBJ2-7, the full variable domain reads KAGVTQTPRYLIKTRGQQVTLSCSPISGHRSVSWYQQTPGQGLQFLFEYFSETQRNKGNFPGRFSGRQFSNSRSEMNVSTLELGDSALYLCASSEASSSYEQYFGPGTRLTVT.

This clone has only one observation. The chain combines TRBV5-1 with TRBJ2-7; D might be TRBD1 or TRBD2, each matching 5 bases. The CDR3 covers 16 residues. CDR1 is SGHRS and CDR2 is YFSETQ in the germline V gene. Trimming removed 0 bases at V and 2 bases at J, with 15 bases between. This CDR3 is CASSLGGGRDAYEQYF. CDR3 nucleotides: TGCGCCAGCAGCTTGGGGGGCGGTAGGGACGCCTACGAGCAGTACTTC.

The CDR3 nucleotides are TGTGCCAGCAGCTCCCCATTTGCCACAGGGGTAGAGGCAGATCAGCCCCAGCATTTT. Translated: CASSSPFATGVEADQPQHF. This chain connects TRBV5-8 to TRBJ1-5, with TRBD1 identical over 7 bases. The V gene end was trimmed by 3 bases and the J gene end by 5 bases; junction bases not matched to a gene: 20. Per germline, CDR1 SGHTS and CDR2 YDEGEE. The CDR3 is 19 residues long.

This sequence joins TRBV6-5 and TRBJ2-1, with TRBD2 matching over 9 bases. The ends lost 4 bases at V and 5 bases at J; junction bases unmatched: 3. The germline gives CDR1 MNHEY, CDR2 SVGAGI. The CDR3 is made up of 14 amino acids. The CDR3 spells CASSSGTSNNEQFF. Written as DNA, the CDR3 is TGTGCCAGCAGTTCCGGGACTAGCAACAATGAGCAGTTCTTC.

The chain couples TRBV7-9 to TRBJ2-7, with TRBD1 matching over 9 bases. CDR1 is SEHNR, CDR2 FQNEAQ, per germline (reference sequence). CDR3 size: 15 residues. V lost 5 bases, J lost 1 base, and 6 bases stayed unmatched. The CDR3: CASSPRDRDSYEQYF. CDR3 in DNA: TGTGCCAGCAGCCCCCGGGACAGGGATTCCTACGAGCAGTACTTC.

This rearrangement joins TRBV9 to TRBJ2-1; 10 nucleotides line up with TRBD2. Germline V lookup: CDR1 SGDLS, CDR2 YYNGEE. V shed 6 bases, J shed 3 bases, and the junction held 6 bases outside the gene matches. This CDR3 is 15 amino acids long. CDR3 nucleotide sequence: TGTGCCAGCACCATTGAGCGGGAGGGCTACAATGAGCAGTTCTTC. Translating it yields CASTIEREGYNEQFF.

The genes are TRBV7-8 and TRBJ2-3; D may be TRBD2 (6 bases). V was trimmed by 5 bases and J by 2 bases, leaving 17 bases between them. Germline-derived CDR1 and CDR2 are SGHVS and FQNEAQ. The CDR3 is made up of 16 amino acids. The CDR3 region is CASSPPPAGITDTQYF. The CDR3 region has the DNA TGTGCCAGCAGCCCACCCCCCGCGGGGATCACAGATACGCAGTATTTT.

Of note for this clone: Compared with germline, one end of the junction differs, possibly owing to a read error. The V gene is TRBV2, the J gene TRBJ1-2, with 8 bases that match TRBD1. Germline V gives CDR1 SNHLY, CDR2 FYNNEI. CDR3 length equals 15 residues. As DNA, the CDR3 is TGTGCCAGCAGAGAAGGGACAGGACGGGCCTATGGCTACACCTTC. The encoded protein is CASREGTGRAYGYTF.

J is TRBJ2-3 and V is TRBV2; weak D call: TRBD2 (5 bases). The CDR3 spans 16 residues. The germline CDR1 and CDR2 sequences are SNHLY and FYNNEI. V lost 8 bases and J lost 5, with 23 bases in between. CDR3 coding DNA: TGTGCCAGCGTCGCGGCTCGGGAAGTCGGTGTAGATACGCAGTATTTT. It codes for CASVAAREVGVDTQYF.

J is TRBJ1-1 and V is TRBV7-6; D possibly corresponds to TRBD1 (6 bases). The V end lost 3 bases, the J end lost 5 bases, and 19 bases lay between the germline ends. The CDR3 runs 16 residues. The V gene's germline CDR1 is SGHVS and CDR2 FNYEAQ. The chain's CDR3 is CASSLSGWGRGTEAFF. In DNA, the CDR3 is TGTGCCAGCAGCTTGTCGGGTTGGGGGCGCGGGACTGAAGCTTTCTTT.

The genes are TRBV5-4 and TRBJ1-3, with D possibly being TRBD1 (5 bases). The CDR3 spans 14 residues. Germline CDR1 SGHNT, CDR2 YYREEE (reference sequence). Trimming took off 3 bases at V and 1 base at J, with 8 bases between the two ends. The CDR3 region is CASSWGGSGNTIYF. The CDR3 bases are TGTGCCAGCAGCTGGGGGGGGTCTGGAAACACCATATATTTT. Supplemented by reference TRBV5-4 and TRBJ1-3, the full variable domain reads ETGVTQSPTHLIKTRGQQVTLRCSSQSGHNTVSWYQQALGQGPQFIFQYYREEENGRGNFPPRFSGLQFPNYSSELNVNALELDDSALYLCASSWGGSGNTIYFGEGSWLTVV.

The rearrangement links TRBV30 to TRBJ1-5; 7 positions agree with TRBD1. The CDR3 is 17 residues long. Losses at the gene ends were 4 bases for V and 3 bases for J; bases not matched to a gene: 15. Per the germline V gene, CDR1 is GTSNPN and CDR2 is SVGIG (reference sequence). The CDR3 bases are TGTGCCTGGATGGAGGGCCCCGGGGACAGCATCAATCAGCCCCAGCATTTT. Translated: CAWMEGPGDSINQPQHF.

This rearrangement joins TRBV7-8 to TRBJ2-5, with D possibly called TRBD1 or TRBD2 (7 bases each). With the DNA end fitting TRBJ2-7 better, the J assignment may be wrong. The CDR3 contains 13 residues. The V gene's germline CDR1 is SGHVS and CDR2 FQNEAQ. The chain's CDR3 is CASGMGGTAEQYF. DNA of the CDR3: TGTGCCAGCGGAATGGGGGGGACAGCCGAGCAGTACTTC.

This rearrangement joins TRBV19 to TRBJ2-1; 10 positions match TRBD2. The V segment lost 1 base and the J segment 8 bases; nucleotides outside the gene matches: 8. The length of the CDR3 is 16 residues. Germline V gene data show CDR1 as LNHDA and CDR2 as SQIVND (reference sequence). CDR3 sequence: CASSIGTSGVGYEQFF. The CDR3 region has the DNA TGTGCCAGTAGTATAGGGACTAGCGGAGTTGGGTATGAGCAGTTCTTC.

V gene TRBV6-1 combines with J gene TRBJ2-7, with a tentative D call TRBD2 (6 bases). Germline V gene lookup returns CDR1 MNHNS and CDR2 SASEGT. The ends were cut back, 5 bases at V and 7 bases at J, with 15 bases in the middle. The CDR3 loop spans 13 amino acids. The CDR3 nucleotides are TGTGCCAGCAGTAGCGGAGGGCCGTATGAGCAGTACTTC. Amino acids: CASSSGGPYEQYF.

The rearrangement uses TRBV13 and TRBJ1-2; D remains unclear. This CDR3 is 16 amino acids long. CDR1 is PRHDT and CDR2 is FYEKMQ in the germline V gene (reference sequence). The V and J ends lost 1 base and 6 bases respectively, with 18 bases between them. CDR3 sequence (DNA): TGTGCCAGCAGCTTAGAAAAAGGGCGGGGAGAGGATGGCTACACCTTC. The encoded protein is CASSLEKGRGEDGYTF.

The rearrangement joins TRBV5-4 to TRBJ2-3; 8 bases are a match to TRBD2. CDR1 and CDR2 (germline): SGHNT, YYREEE (reference sequence). The CDR3 extends over 18 amino acids. V lost 3 bases, J lost 7 bases, and 19 bases stayed unmatched. The DNA for the CDR3 is TGTGCCAGCAGCTCACGGGACTTGGCGAGCGGGAGTTCACATACGCAGTATTTT. Protein product: CASSSRDLASGSSHTQYF.

This rearrangement joins TRBV5-6 to TRBJ2-6; unclear D gene. This CDR3 contains 15 residues. V was pared by 3 bases and J by 0 bases, with 7 bases between. Germline V gene data show CDR1 as SGHDT and CDR2 as YYEEEE. The DNA for the CDR3 is TGTGCCAGCAGCTATCGGAACTCTGGGGCCAACGTCCTGACTTTC. Translation: CASSYRNSGANVLTF.

This clone occurred once. The chain combines TRBV4-1 with TRBJ1-3; D not certain. Trimming shortened V by 0 bases and J by 0 bases, and 3 bases separated the two germline ends. Germline V gives CDR1 MGHRA, CDR2 YSYEKL. This CDR3 is built from 14 residues. CDR3 nucleotides: TGCGCCAGCAGCCAAGACTACTCTGGAAACACCATATATTTT. Translation gives CASSQDYSGNTIYF.

The V call is TRBV6-1, the J call TRBJ1-3, with TRBD1 identical over 8 bases. Trimming at V came to 7 bases and at J to 3 bases, leaving 5 bases not matched to a gene. In germline, CDR1 is MNHNS, CDR2 SASEGT. The CDR3 has 14 residues. CDR3 amino acids: CASIDRGGGNTIYF. CDR3 DNA: TGTGCCAGCATCGACAGGGGTGGTGGAAACACCATATATTTT.

This rearrangement joins TRBV27 to TRBJ1-1; TRBD1 aligns across 9 bases. The CDR3 is made up of 13 amino acids. The V and J ends lost 6 bases and 4 bases, in that order; junction bases with no gene match: 3. Germline values: CDR1 MNHEY, CDR2 SMNVEV (reference sequence). The DNA of the CDR3 is TGTGCCAGCAGGATGACAGGGGGCACTGAAGCTTTCTTT. This encodes CASRMTGGTEAFF.

V gene TRBV7-2 combines with J gene TRBJ2-1; 13 nucleotides agree with TRBD2. The CDR3 sequence is 16 residues long. The junction had 8 bases not matched to a gene; V was cut back by 5 bases and J by 7 bases. CDR1 and CDR2 (germline): SGHTA, FQGNSA. The CDR3 spells CASSPLAGGYINEQFF. The CDR3 DNA follows: TGTGCCAGCAGCCCACTAGCGGGAGGGTACATAAATGAGCAGTTCTTC.

The chain couples TRBV4-1 to TRBJ1-4; 7 bases fit TRBD1. Germline V lookup: CDR1 MGHRA, CDR2 YSYEKL. The CDR3 length is 15 residues. The junction had 14 bases not matched to a gene; V was cut back by 1 base and J by 15 bases. CDR3 protein: CASSQGGQPPGLVFF. The CDR3, as DNA: TGCGCCAGCAGCCAAGGGGGACAGCCCCCTGGGTTAGTGTTTTTT.

In nucleotides, the CDR3 is TGTGCCAGCAGCTTAATTGCCGGCATCTACAATGAGCAGTTCTTC. This encodes CASSLIAGIYNEQFF. This sequence joins TRBV7-3 and TRBJ2-1; D not resolved. In germline, CDR1 is SGHTA, CDR2 FQGTGA. This CDR3 is built from 15 residues. The ends were cut back, 1 base at V and 3 bases at J, with 10 bases in the middle.

The chain employs TRBV4-2 and TRBJ2-2; D is undetermined. Germline CDR1 is LGHNA and CDR2 is YNFKEQ. This CDR3 comprises 15 residues. V lost 0 bases to trimming and J lost 5 bases, with 10 bases between them. The CDR3 region is CASSQEATGTGELFF. The CDR3 DNA is TGTGCCAGCAGCCAAGAGGCAACGGGTACCGGGGAGCTGTTTTTT.

The V and J genes are TRBV5-1 and TRBJ2-7, with 10 nucleotides matching TRBD1. Germline-derived CDR1 and CDR2 are SGHRS and YFSETQ. Trimming removed 3 bases from V and 6 bases from J; junction bases left unmatched: 6. The CDR3 runs to 14 residues. CDR3: CASSSGTGALEQYF. The DNA for the CDR3 is TGCGCCAGCAGCTCGGGGACAGGGGCCCTCGAGCAGTACTTC. Full variable domain (remainder filled in from reference TRBV5-1 and TRBJ2-7): KAGVTQTPRYLIKTRGQQVTLSCSPISGHRSVSWYQQTPGQGLQFLFEYFSETQRNKGNFPGRFSGRQFSNSRSEMNVSTLELGDSALYLCASSSGTGALEQYFGPGTRLTVT.

About this clone: The sample has other DNA sequences that encode this CDR3 too. The V and J genes are TRBV2 and TRBJ2-7, with D perhaps matching TRBD2 (5 bases). This CDR3 has 10 residues. Germline V gene lookup returns CDR1 SNHLY and CDR2 FYNNEI. The V gene lost 5 bases and the J gene lost 6 bases, with 5 bases spanning the gap. The CDR3 region is CASSRGEQYF. CDR3 coding DNA: TGTGCCAGCAGTCGGGGCGAGCAGTACTTC.